This TCR beta chain was captured in a study of blood T cell repertoires in COVID-19. Sequencing was performed with immunoSEQ multiplex PCR; in TCRdb, only in-frame clones are kept and a portion is missing. The sample records under 300,000 clones, roughly 83% being singletons. The CDR3 has 14 residues. Per the germline V gene, CDR1 is SGHRS and CDR2 is YFSETQ. Trimming took off 7 bases at V and 2 bases at J, with 15 bases between the two ends. The genes are TRBV5-1 and TRBJ1-1; the D gene is possibly TRBD1 (5 bases). This TCR was recovered from a woman of 80 years or more with acute or convalescent COVID-19. What was sequenced was peripheral blood. The CDR3 here is CASLQGPPNTEAFF. The CDR3 DNA reads as TGCGCCAGCCTCCAGGGCCCCCCAAACACTGAAGCTTTCTTT.